Reported below is one T cell receptor (beta chain). Its target is not known. A much larger clonotype is one base distant, so this may be a read error. From the reads, TCRdb called clonotypes with MiXCR, one entry per CDR3 protein. The profile shows 200,000 to 300,000 distinct CDR3 sequences, more than 9% of them singletons. These data are taken from a study of T cell repertoires in cytomegalovirus infection. Study details: Signatures in public TCR beta sequences pointed to both CMV infection and matching HLA type. Findings and limits, study-wide: Across the ex vivo response, the dominant clonotypes were HLA-C-restricted CMV-specific TCR beta clonotypes. The study identified carriers of CMV plus the relevant HLA from cumulative public TCR beta family frequency.

Sequenced: PBMCs. This TCR was recovered from a human donor in good health (CMV status not recorded). Some clones in this sample may be carry-over from other donors' samples.

CDR3 protein: CASSDPSRGVINEHFF. The DNA of the CDR3 is TGTGCCAGCAGTGATCCCTCGCGGGGGGTCATTAATGAGCATTTCTTC. The rearrangement uses TRBV6-1 and TRBJ2-1; 8 bases are a match to TRBD2. Germline V CDR1 and CDR2: MNHNS, SASEGT. The CDR3 is 16 amino acids.